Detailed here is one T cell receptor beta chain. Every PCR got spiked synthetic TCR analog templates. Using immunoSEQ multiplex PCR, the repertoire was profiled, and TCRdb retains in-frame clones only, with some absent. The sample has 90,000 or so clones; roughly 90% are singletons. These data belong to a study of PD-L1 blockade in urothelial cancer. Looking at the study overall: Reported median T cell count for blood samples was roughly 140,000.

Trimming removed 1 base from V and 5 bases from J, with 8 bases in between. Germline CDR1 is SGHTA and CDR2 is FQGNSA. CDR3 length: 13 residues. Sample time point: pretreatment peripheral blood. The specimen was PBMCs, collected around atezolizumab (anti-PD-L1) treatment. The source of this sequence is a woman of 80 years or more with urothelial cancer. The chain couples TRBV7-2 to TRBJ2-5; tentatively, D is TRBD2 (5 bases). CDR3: CASSLGLAETQYF. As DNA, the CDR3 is TGTGCCAGCAGCTTAGGGCTAGCTGAGACCCAGTACTTC.